This T cell receptor beta chain was sequenced during a study of OX40 agonist ivuxolimab in advanced cancers. Overall study: Hepatocellular carcinoma, melanoma, renal cell or head and neck cancer occurred in dose-escalation patients.

J gave up 0 bases and V 4 bases, and 12 bases lay outside the gene matches. The CDR3 has 18 amino acids. CDR1 is SGHTA, CDR2 FQGNSA, per germline. TCRdb keeps only in-frame clones here, not all; method: immunoSEQ multiplex PCR. The data hold 75,000 to 85,000 clones, with roughly 84% observed a single time. The study sampled blood at baseline, cycle 4 day 1, and cycle 7 day 1. The clonotype comes from an adult with an advanced solid tumor such as melanoma, head and neck, liver or kidney cancer. The chain uses TRBV7-2 and TRBJ2-3, with 8 bases lining up with TRBD2. Source: CD4+ or CD8+ T cells sorted from blood, taken in a trial of the OX40 agonist ivuxolimab. The CDR3 DNA follows: TGTGCCAGCAGCTCAGAGGGGTGGACTAGCAAAAGCACAGATACGCAGTATTTT. Amino acid sequence: CASSSEGWTSKSTDTQYF.